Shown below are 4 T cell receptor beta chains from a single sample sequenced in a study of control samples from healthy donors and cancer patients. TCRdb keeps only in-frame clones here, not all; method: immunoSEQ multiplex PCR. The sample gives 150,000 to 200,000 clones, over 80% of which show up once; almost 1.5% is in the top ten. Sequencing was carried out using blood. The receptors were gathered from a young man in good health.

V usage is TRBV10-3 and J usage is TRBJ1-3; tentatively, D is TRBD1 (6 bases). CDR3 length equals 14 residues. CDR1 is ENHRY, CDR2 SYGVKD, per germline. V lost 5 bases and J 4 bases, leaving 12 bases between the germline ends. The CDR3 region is CAISSIDRGNTIYF. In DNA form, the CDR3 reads TGTGCCATCAGTTCTATTGACAGGGGAAACACCATATATTTT.

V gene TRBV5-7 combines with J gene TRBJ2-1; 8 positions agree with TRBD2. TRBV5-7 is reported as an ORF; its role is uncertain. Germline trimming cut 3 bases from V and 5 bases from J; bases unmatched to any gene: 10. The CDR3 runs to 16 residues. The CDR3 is CASSSRDAGGDNEQFF. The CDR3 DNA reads TGTGCCAGCAGCTCCCGTGATGCGGGGGGCGACAATGAGCAGTTCTTC.

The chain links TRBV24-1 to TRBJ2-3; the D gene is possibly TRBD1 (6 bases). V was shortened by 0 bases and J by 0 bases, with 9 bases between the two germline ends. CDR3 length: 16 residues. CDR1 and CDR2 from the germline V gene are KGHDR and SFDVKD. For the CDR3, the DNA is TGTGCCACCAGTGATTTGAGGCAGGGGAGCACAGATACGCAGTATTTT. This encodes CATSDLRQGSTDTQYF.

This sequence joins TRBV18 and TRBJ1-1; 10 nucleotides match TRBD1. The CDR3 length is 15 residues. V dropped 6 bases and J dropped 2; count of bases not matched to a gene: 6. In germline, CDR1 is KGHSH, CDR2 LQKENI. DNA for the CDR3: TGTGCCAGCTCTCAGACAGGGGGCGATAACACTGAAGCTTTCTTT. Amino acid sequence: CASSQTGGDNTEAFF.